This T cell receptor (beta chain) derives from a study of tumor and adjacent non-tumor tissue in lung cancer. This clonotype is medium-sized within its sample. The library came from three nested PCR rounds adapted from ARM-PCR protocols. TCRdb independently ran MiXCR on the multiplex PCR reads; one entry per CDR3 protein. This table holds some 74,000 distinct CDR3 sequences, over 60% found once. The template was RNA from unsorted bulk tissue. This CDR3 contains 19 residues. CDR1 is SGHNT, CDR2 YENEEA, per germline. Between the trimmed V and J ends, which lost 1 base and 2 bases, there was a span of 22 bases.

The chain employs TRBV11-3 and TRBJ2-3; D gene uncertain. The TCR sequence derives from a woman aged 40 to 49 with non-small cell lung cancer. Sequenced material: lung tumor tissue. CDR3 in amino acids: CASSLGSPWAPRSTDTQYF. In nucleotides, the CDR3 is TGTGCCAGCAGCTTAGGTTCTCCTTGGGCTCCAAGGTCCACAGATACGCAGTATTTT.